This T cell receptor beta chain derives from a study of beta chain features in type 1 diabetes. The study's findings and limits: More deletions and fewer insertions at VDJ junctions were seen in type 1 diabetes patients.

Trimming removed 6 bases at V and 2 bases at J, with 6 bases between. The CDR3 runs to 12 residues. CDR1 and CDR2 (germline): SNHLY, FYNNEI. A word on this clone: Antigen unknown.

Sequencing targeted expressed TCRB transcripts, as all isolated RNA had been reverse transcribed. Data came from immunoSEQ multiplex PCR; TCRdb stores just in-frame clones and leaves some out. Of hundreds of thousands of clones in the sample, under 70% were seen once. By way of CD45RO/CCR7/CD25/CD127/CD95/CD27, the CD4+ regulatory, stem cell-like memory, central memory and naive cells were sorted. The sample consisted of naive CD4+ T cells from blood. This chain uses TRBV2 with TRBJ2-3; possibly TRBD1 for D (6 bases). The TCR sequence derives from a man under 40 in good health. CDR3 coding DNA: TGTGCCAGCAGGGGGGCCACAGATACGCAGTATTTT. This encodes CASRGATDTQYF.